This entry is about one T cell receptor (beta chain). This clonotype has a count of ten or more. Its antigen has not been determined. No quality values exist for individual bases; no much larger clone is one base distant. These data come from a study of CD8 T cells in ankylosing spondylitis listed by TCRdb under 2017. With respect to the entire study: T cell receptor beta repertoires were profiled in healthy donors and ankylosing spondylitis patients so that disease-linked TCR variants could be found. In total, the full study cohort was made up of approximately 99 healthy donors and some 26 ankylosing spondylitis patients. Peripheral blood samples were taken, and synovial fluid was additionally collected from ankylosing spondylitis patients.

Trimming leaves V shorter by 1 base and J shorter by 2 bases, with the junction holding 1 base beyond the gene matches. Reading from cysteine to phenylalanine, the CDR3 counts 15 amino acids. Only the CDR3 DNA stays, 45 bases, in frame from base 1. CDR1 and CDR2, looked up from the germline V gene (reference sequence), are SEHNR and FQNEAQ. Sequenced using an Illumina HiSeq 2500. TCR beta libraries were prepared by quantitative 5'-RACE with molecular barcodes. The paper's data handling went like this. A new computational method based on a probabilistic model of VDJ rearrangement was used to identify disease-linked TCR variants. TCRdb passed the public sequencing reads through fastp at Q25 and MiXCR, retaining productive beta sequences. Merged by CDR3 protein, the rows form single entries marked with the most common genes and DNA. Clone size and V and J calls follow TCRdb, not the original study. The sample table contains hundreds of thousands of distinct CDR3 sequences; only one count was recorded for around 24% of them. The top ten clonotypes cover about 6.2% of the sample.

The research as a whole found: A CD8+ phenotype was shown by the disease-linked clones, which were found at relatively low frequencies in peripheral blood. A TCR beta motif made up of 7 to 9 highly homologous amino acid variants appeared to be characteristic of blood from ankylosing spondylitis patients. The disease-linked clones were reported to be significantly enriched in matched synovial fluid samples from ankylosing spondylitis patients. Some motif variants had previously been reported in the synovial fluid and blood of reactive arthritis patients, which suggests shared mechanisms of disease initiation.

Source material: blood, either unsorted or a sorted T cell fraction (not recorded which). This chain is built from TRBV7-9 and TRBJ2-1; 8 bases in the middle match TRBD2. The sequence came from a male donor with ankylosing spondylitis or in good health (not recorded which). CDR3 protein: CASSLVSGAYNEQFF. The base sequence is TGTGCCAGCAGCTTAGTTAGCGGGGCCTACAATGAGCAGTTCTTC. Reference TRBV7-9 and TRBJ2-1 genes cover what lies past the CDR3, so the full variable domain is DTGVSQNPRHKITKRGQNVTFRCDPISEHNRLYWYRQTLGQGPEFLTYFQNEAQLEKSRLLSDRFSAERPKGSFSTLEIQRTEQGDSAMYLCASSLVSGAYNEQFFGPGTRLTVL.